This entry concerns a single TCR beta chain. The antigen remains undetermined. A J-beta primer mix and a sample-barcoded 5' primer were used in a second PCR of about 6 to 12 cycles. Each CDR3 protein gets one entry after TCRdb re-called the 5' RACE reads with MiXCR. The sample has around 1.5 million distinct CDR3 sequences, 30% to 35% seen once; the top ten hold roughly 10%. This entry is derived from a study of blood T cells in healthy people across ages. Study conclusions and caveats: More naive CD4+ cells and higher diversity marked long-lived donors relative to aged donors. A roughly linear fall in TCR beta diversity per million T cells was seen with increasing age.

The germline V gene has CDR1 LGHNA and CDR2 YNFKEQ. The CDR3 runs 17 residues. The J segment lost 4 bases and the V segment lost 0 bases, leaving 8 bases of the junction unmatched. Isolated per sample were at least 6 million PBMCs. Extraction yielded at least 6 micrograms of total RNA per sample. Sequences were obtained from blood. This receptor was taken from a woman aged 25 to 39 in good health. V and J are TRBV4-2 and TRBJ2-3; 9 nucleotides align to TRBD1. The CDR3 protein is CASSQDRGQGFADTQYF. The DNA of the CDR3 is TGTGCCAGCAGCCAAGATAGAGGACAGGGGTTTGCAGATACGCAGTATTTT.